Following are 25 T cell receptor beta chains from one sample sequenced in a study of PD-1 blockade in mismatch repair-deficient tumors. TCRdb keeps only in-frame clones here, not all; method: immunoSEQ multiplex PCR. The profile covers about 25,000 clones, with approximately 84% appearing a single time and about 3% taken by the ten largest. The sample here was PBMCs, taken before pembrolizumab treatment. Source of these receptors: an adult with mismatch repair-deficient cancer.

This clone was recorded once. The chain links TRBV21-1 to TRBJ2-6; the D call of TRBD1 is as the table states it, not checked on the DNA. TRBV21-1 is annotated as a pseudogene. The CDR3 is 19 amino acids. The CDR3 DNA sequence: TGTGCCAGCAGAAAAGCCCCGGGACAGGGGGCGACTGGGGCCAACGTCCTGACTTTC. Protein: CASRKAPGQGATGANVLTF.

This chain links TRBV30 with TRBJ1-2; 7 positions agree with TRBD1. After removal of 5 bases from V and 2 bases from J, the junction contained 11 bases not matched to a gene. Per the germline V gene, CDR1 is GTSNPN and CDR2 is SVGIG (reference sequence). The CDR3 is made up of 15 amino acids. CDR3 residues: CAWDPETGTNYGYTF. DNA of the CDR3: TGTGCCTGGGACCCCGAGACAGGGACGAACTATGGCTACACCTTC.

V usage is TRBV5-4 and J usage is TRBJ2-7; weak D call: TRBD1 (5 bases). The V gene lost 2 bases and the J gene lost 3 bases, with 6 bases spanning the gap. The germline V gene has CDR1 SGHNT and CDR2 YYREEE (reference sequence). There are 12 residues in the CDR3. CDR3 amino acids: CASSFQGYEQYF. The DNA for the CDR3 is TGTGCCAGCAGCTTTCAGGGCTACGAGCAGTACTTC.

The chain couples TRBV5-5 to TRBJ1-5; D is unclear. Germline CDR1 is SGHKS and CDR2 is YYEKEE (reference sequence). V shed 0 bases and J shed 0 bases, with 10 bases lying between them. The CDR3 has 16 amino acids. CDR3 region: CASSLAKHFSNQPQHF. In DNA form, the CDR3 reads TGTGCCAGCAGCTTGGCCAAACATTTTAGCAATCAGCCCCAGCATTTT.

The genes are TRBV28 and TRBJ1-2; D is undetermined. CDR3 length equals 13 residues. Germline V gene sequence: CDR1 MDHEN, CDR2 SYDVKM. The V end lost 4 bases, the J end lost 4 bases, and 10 bases lay between the germline ends. The CDR3: CASSYTPSYGYTF. The CDR3 DNA follows: TGTGCCAGCAGTTATACACCCTCCTATGGCTACACCTTC.

The chain couples TRBV6-1 to TRBJ1-2, with D tentatively TRBD1 (6 bases). The CDR3 consists of 14 residues. The ends were cut back, 5 bases at V and 7 bases at J, with 17 bases in the middle. Looked up from germline, CDR1 is MNHNS and CDR2 is SASEGT. The CDR3 region is CASSTPRGTGGYTF. DNA for the CDR3: TGTGCCAGCAGTACCCCGAGGGGGACCGGTGGCTACACCTTC.

The rearrangement links TRBV7-3 to TRBJ2-3; 7 nucleotides match TRBD2. Germline trimming cut 2 bases from V and 3 bases from J; bases unmatched to any gene: 23. Germline V lookup: CDR1 SGHTA, CDR2 FQGTGA. The CDR3 loop spans 21 amino acids. CDR3: CASSLLPSGSRGGRITDTQYF. CDR3 in DNA: TGTGCCAGCAGCTTACTCCCCTCCGGAAGTAGGGGCGGGAGAATAACAGATACGCAGTATTTT.

This chain links TRBV28 with TRBJ2-7, with D possibly being TRBD1 (6 bases). V was clipped by 6 bases and J by 0 bases, with 9 bases between them. The CDR3 extends over 13 amino acids. Germline values: CDR1 MDHEN, CDR2 SYDVKM. DNA for the CDR3: TGTGCCAGCAGCACAGGGAGCTCCTACGAGCAGTACTTC. Translating gives CASSTGSSYEQYF.

This chain joins TRBV27 and TRBJ1-5, with a possible D match to TRBD1 (6 bases). Trimming cost V 7 bases and J 2 bases, with 15 bases left between them. CDR3 size: 15 residues. Germline V CDR1 and CDR2: MNHEY, SMNVEV (reference sequence). The CDR3 DNA is TGTGCCAGCAAGGCAGGGGTTAATGGCAATCAGCCCCAGCATTTT. It encodes CASKAGVNGNQPQHF.

The chain uses TRBV27 and TRBJ2-2; 7 positions agree with TRBD1. Germline V gene lookup returns CDR1 MNHEY and CDR2 SMNVEV (reference sequence). The CDR3 spans 13 residues. For the CDR3, the DNA is TGTGCGTCAACGACAGGGTTGAACGGGGAGCTGTTTTTT. Translated, it gives CASTTGLNGELFF.

The gene calls are TRBV9 and TRBJ1-4; 9 bases line up with TRBD1. Trimming at V came to 4 bases and at J to 8 bases, leaving 12 bases not matched to a gene. CDR1 is SGDLS, CDR2 YYNGEE, per germline. There are 16 residues in the CDR3. CDR3: CASSPRDRDFAEKLFF. Written as DNA, the CDR3 is TGTGCCAGCAGCCCGCGGGACAGGGATTTTGCCGAAAAACTGTTTTTT. Variable domain in full (rest from reference TRBV9 and TRBJ1-4): DSGVTQTPKHLITATGQRVTLRCSPRSGDLSVYWYQQSLDQGLQFLIQYYNGEERAKGNILERFSAQQFPDLHSELNLSSLELGDSALYFCASSPRDRDFAEKLFFGSGTQLSVL.

This clone appeared once. The V gene is TRBV18, the J gene TRBJ1-6; 7 bases match TRBD1. Germline assignment: CDR1 KGHSH and CDR2 LQKENI. V lost 1 base, J lost 4 bases, and 4 bases stayed unmatched. The CDR3 has 16 amino acids. CDR3 DNA: TGTGCCAGCTCACCACAGGGGGCGAATTATAATTCACCCCTCCACTTT. It yields the protein CASSPQGANYNSPLHF.

The chain is built from TRBV15 and TRBJ2-3, with 15 bases matching TRBD2. The CDR3 spans 16 residues. V shed 4 bases, J shed 4 bases, and the junction held 3 bases outside the gene matches. CDR1 is LNHNV and CDR2 is YYDKDF in the germline V gene (reference sequence). CDR3 coding DNA: TGTGCCACCAGCACAGGACTAGCGGGAGGGCCAGATACGCAGTATTTT. This gives the protein CATSTGLAGGPDTQYF. The full variable domain, completed using reference TRBV15 and TRBJ2-3, is DAMVIQNPRYQVTQFGKPVTLSCSQTLNHNVMYWYQQKSSQAPKLLFHYYDKDFNNEADTPDNFQSRRPNTSFCFLDIRSPGLGDTAMYLCATSTGLAGGPDTQYFGPGTRLTVL.

The chain has TRBV7-9 and TRBJ2-1; maybe TRBD1 (7 bases). V lost 2 bases and J lost 3, with 11 bases in between. The V gene's germline CDR1 is SEHNR and CDR2 FQNEAQ (reference sequence). There are 15 residues in the CDR3. CDR3 sequence (DNA): TGTGCCAGCAGCTTAACCAGGGGGGTCTACAATGAGCAGTTCTTC. Protein sequence: CASSLTRGVYNEQFF.

This clone appeared a single time. The chain carries TRBV7-8 and TRBJ1-5; TRBD1 might be the D (5 bases). Looked up from germline, CDR1 is SGHVS and CDR2 is FQNEAQ. There are 14 residues in the CDR3. Trimming took off 5 bases at V and 4 bases at J, with 12 bases between the two ends. The chain's CDR3 is CASSPTGGNQPQHF. The CDR3 DNA sequence: TGTGCCAGCAGCCCAACGGGGGGGAATCAGCCCCAGCATTTT.

J is TRBJ1-2 and V is TRBV9; D unresolved. Germline CDR1 and CDR2: SGDLS and YYNGEE. The CDR3 runs 14 residues. V was clipped by 2 bases and J by 0 bases, with 8 bases between them. The DNA for the CDR3 is TGTGCCAGCAGCGTCGGCAGCGCTAACTATGGCTACACCTTC. This sequence encodes CASSVGSANYGYTF.

The chain carries TRBV18 and TRBJ2-7; maybe TRBD1 (5 bases). Germline CDR1 KGHSH, CDR2 LQKENI. The V gene lost 6 bases and the J gene lost 5 bases, with 8 bases spanning the gap. CDR3 length: 11 amino acids. Here the CDR3 reads CASSQGDEQYF. The DNA for the CDR3 is TGTGCCAGCTCCCAGGGCGACGAGCAGTACTTC.

This chain links TRBV7-9 with TRBJ1-3; maybe TRBD1 (5 bases). Germline values: CDR1 SEHNR, CDR2 FQNEAQ (reference sequence). V lost 8 bases and J lost 2, with 16 bases in between. The CDR3 is 15 residues long. This CDR3 reads CASFYWGRAGNTIYF. The CDR3 nucleotides are TGTGCCAGCTTCTACTGGGGCAGGGCTGGAAACACCATATATTTT.

As for this clone: Other DNA sequences from this sample encode an identical CDR3 as well. The chain joins TRBV28 to TRBJ1-3, with D possibly being TRBD1 (6 bases). The V gene lost 4 bases and the J gene lost 4 bases, with 11 bases spanning the gap. The CDR3 totals 14 residues. CDR1 and CDR2 (germline): MDHEN, SYDVKM. CDR3 in DNA: TGTGCCAGCAGTTCGACAGGTCTCGGAAACACCATATATTTT. Its protein is CASSSTGLGNTIYF.

This chain's CDR3 is CASSSYTGEAALHF. In DNA, the CDR3 is TGTGCCAGCAGCTCCTATACGGGGGAGGCGGCCCTCCACTTT. This rearrangement joins TRBV7-9 to TRBJ1-6; perhaps TRBD1 as D (5 bases). Trimming left V 4 bases short and J 14 bases short, with 18 bases between. Germline V lookup: CDR1 SEHNR, CDR2 FQNEAQ (reference sequence). The CDR3 consists of 14 residues.

This clone was seen only a few times. The CDR3 DNA follows: TGTGCCAGCGGGGCAGGGTCTGGCGAAAAACTGTTTTTT. Protein product: CASGAGSGEKLFF. This chain links TRBV9 with TRBJ1-4, with a weak D call TRBD1 (5 bases). The CDR3 extends over 13 amino acids. Germline loops: CDR1 SGDLS, CDR2 YYNGEE. The germline V and J ends were trimmed by 7 bases and 8 bases, with 15 bases remaining between them. Supplemented by reference TRBV9 and TRBJ1-4, the full variable domain reads DSGVTQTPKHLITATGQRVTLRCSPRSGDLSVYWYQQSLDQGLQFLIQYYNGEERAKGNILERFSAQQFPDLHSELNLSSLELGDSALYFCASGAGSGEKLFFGSGTQLSVL.

In its sample, this clone was seen once. The chain has TRBV7-3 and TRBJ2-1; 16 positions agree with TRBD2. This CDR3 contains 18 residues. Germline lookup yields CDR1 SGHTA and CDR2 FQGTGA. V was clipped by 5 bases and J by 4 bases; unmatched bases: 8. The DNA for the CDR3 is TGTGCCAGCAGCGCGGGAGTGGGACTAGCGGGAGGGTACAATGAGCAGTTCTTC. As protein: CASSAGVGLAGGYNEQFF.

This clone came up once. The V call is TRBV5-4, the J call TRBJ1-1, with a weak D call TRBD1 (6 bases). V gave up 0 bases and J gave up 0 bases, with 9 bases separating them. The CDR3 is made up of 15 amino acids. Looked up from germline, CDR1 is SGHNT and CDR2 is YYREEE (reference sequence). The CDR3 reads CASSLGQAMNTEAFF. CDR3 nucleotides: TGTGCCAGCAGCTTGGGACAGGCGATGAACACTGAAGCTTTCTTT. Drawing the rest from reference TRBV5-4 and TRBJ1-1, the complete variable domain is ETGVTQSPTHLIKTRGQQVTLRCSSQSGHNTVSWYQQALGQGPQFIFQYYREEENGRGNFPPRFSGLQFPNYSSELNVNALELDDSALYLCASSLGQAMNTEAFFGQGTRLTVV.

This chain uses TRBV27 with TRBJ1-5, with 8 nucleotides matching TRBD1. Germline V lookup: CDR1 MNHEY, CDR2 SMNVEV (reference sequence). With 6 bases clipped from V and 7 bases from J, the junction kept 5 bases outside the gene matches. This CDR3 contains 13 residues. CDR3 loop: CASSTGGGQPQHF. The CDR3 DNA reads as TGTGCCAGCAGCACAGGGGGAGGGCAGCCCCAGCATTTT.

The chain uses TRBV19 and TRBJ2-4; weak D call: TRBD1 (6 bases). V shed 6 bases and J shed 1 base, with 10 bases lying between them. Germline V lookup: CDR1 LNHDA, CDR2 SQIVND (reference sequence). The CDR3 is made up of 14 amino acids. The CDR3 region is CASSRRGAKNIQYF. The CDR3 nucleotides are TGTGCCAGTAGCCGAAGGGGGGCCAAAAACATTCAGTACTTC.